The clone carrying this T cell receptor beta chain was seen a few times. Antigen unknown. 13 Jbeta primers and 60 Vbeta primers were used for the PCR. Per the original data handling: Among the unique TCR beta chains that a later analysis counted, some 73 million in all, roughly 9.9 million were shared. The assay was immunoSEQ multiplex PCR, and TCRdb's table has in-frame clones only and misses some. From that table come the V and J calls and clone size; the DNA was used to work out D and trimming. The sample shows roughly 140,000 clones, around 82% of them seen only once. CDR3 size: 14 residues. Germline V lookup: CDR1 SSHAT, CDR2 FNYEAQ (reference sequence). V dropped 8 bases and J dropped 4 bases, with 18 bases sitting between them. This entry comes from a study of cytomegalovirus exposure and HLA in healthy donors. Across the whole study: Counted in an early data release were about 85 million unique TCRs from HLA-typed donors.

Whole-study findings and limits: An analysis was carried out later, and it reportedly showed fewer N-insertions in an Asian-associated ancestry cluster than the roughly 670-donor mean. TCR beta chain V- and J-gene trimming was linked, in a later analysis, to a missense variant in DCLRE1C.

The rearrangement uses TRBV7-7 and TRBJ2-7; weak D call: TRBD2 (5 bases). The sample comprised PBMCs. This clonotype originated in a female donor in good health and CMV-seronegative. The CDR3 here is CASPGKSKTYEQYF. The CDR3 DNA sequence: TGTGCCAGCCCCGGGAAGTCGAAAACATACGAGCAGTACTTC. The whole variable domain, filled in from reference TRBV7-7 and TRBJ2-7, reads GAGVSQSPRYKVTKRGQDVTLRCDPISSHATLYWYQQALGQGPEFLTYFNYEAQPDKSGLPSDRFSAERPEGSISTLTIQRTEQRDSAMYRCASPGKSKTYEQYFGPGTRLTVT.